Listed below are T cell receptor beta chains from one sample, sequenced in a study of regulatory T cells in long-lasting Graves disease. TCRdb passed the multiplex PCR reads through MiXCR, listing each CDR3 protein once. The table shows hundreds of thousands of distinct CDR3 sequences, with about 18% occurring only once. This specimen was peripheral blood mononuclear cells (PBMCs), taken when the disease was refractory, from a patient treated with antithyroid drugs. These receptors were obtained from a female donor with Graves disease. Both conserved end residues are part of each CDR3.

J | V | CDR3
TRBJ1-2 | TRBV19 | CASSISAGGSYGYTF
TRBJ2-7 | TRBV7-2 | CASSLGGPGSGGALLEQYF
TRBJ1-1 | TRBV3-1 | CASSQERLKGTEAFF
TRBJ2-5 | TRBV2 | CASSEDPGARGETQYF
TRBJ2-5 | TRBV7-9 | CASALPGLAVQETQYF
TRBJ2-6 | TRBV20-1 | CSARAATGANVLTF
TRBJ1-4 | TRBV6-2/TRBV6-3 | CASSEAFAGGYNEKLFF
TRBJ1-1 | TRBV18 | CASSPLRSEQIVTEAFF
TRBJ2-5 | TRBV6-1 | CASRISRSETQYF
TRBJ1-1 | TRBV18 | CASSPLAGMNTEAFF
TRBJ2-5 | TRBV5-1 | CASSVGDQETQYF
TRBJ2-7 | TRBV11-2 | CASSPQPGRYEQYF
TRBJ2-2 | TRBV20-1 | CSARDSSGDNTGELFF
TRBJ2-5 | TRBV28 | CASSDAKAQTQYF
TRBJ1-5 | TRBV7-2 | CASSLGPLAGQPQHF
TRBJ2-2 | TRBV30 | CAWSVLGAAGELFF
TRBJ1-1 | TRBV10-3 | CAISESLYREWSTEAFF
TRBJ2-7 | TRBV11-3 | CASSQDKGSEQYF
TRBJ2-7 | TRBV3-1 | CASSQSLEAGRQYF
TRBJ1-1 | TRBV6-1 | CASREGRGRRTEAFF
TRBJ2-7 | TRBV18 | CASSPVLASSYEQYF
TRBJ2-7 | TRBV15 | CATSSPGQAHHEQYF
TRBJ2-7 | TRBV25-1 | CASAPPQPQSEQYF
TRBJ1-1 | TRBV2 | CASGGQGRTEAFF
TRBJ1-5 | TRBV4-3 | CASSTRQSNQPQHF
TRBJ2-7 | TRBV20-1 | CSAKGGDSSYEQYF
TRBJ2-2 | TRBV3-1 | CASSHDSVGELFF
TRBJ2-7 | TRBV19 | CASKMTGNGFYEQYF
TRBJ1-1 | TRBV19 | CASSLLTGAGRTEAFF
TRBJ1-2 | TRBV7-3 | CASSLTSQGGYTF
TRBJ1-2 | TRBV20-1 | CSARIQGGFYGYTF
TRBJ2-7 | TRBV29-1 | CSVSTGSRDEQYF
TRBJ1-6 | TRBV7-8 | CASSLAAVTYNSPLHF
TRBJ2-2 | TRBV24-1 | CATSDRGNGELFF
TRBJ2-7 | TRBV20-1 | CSASQGNLREQYF
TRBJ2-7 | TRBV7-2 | CASSQEVNLNEQYF
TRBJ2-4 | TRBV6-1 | CASSEWGPGNIQYF
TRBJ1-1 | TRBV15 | CATSIGQNTEAFF
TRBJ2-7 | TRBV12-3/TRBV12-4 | CASGSGQAYEQYF
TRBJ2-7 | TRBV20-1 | CSARPYFASYEQYF
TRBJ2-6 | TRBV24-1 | CATSTGTSGAFSGANVLTF
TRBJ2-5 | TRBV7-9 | CASSLEWRARETQYF
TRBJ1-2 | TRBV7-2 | CASTFGRERGYTF
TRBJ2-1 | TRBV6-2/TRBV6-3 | CASSDPGLRAYNEQFF
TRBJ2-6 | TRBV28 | CATFKHRDRAYSGANVLTF
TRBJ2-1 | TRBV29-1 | CSVGPSNNEQFF
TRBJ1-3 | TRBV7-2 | CASSLWGRDFGNTIYF
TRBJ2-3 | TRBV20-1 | CSARDSGQATQYF
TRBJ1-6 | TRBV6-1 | CASSEGGPNSPLHF
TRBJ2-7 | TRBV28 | CASSTAGQGHGEQYF
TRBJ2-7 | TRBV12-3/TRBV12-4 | CASSSPGQGSHEQYF
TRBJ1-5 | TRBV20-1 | CSATRSRTVDNQPQHF
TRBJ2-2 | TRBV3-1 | CASGEGLAGVTGELFF
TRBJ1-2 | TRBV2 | CASSESHYGYTF